The TCR beta chain under discussion was sequenced for a study of blood T cell repertoires in COVID-19. Across the study: Spain, Italy and the United States supplied samples that represented acute and convalescent COVID-19. PBMCs, B-cell-depleted T cells, or T cells were the source of the cDNA or gDNA that made up the material.

Germline V gives CDR1 LGHDT, CDR2 YNNKEL (reference sequence). The CDR3 totals 15 residues. The ends were cut back, 1 base at V and 2 bases at J, with 10 bases in the middle. How the authors handled the data: Estimated nucleated cell counts came from reference gene primer amplification. Produced via immunoSEQ multiplex PCR; TCRdb's table is partial and in-frame only. Clonal size and the V and J genes are those of that table, whereas D and trimming came from the DNA. Among some 260,000 clones listed, approximately 79% were seen once. The V gene is TRBV3-1 (or the pseudogene TRBV3-2), the J gene TRBJ2-3, with D perhaps TRBD1 (5 bases). Input material: peripheral blood. The TCR sequence derives from a middle-aged woman with active or convalescent COVID-19. DNA of the CDR3: TGTGCCAGCAGCCAAGGGAGACAGTACACAGATACGCAGTATTTT. The encoded protein is CASSQGRQYTDTQYF.